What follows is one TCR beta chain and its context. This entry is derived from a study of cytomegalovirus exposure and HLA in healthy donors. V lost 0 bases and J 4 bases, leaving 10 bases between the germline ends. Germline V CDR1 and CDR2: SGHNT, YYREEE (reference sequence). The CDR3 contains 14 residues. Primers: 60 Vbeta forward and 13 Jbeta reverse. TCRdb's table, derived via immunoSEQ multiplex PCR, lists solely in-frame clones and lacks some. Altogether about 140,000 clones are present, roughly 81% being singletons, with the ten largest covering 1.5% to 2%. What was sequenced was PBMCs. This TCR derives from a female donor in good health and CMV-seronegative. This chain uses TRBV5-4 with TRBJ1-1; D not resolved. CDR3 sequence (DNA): TGTGCCAGCAGCTTGGACTCGGGGAGCACTGAAGCTTTCTTT. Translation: CASSLDSGSTEAFF.